The T cell receptor (beta chain) described here comes from a study of blood T cell repertoires in COVID-19. The wider study: Both acute and convalescent COVID-19 samples were obtained from the United States, Italy and Spain. In each case, the material was cDNA or gDNA derived from T cells, B-cell-depleted T cells, or PBMCs.

The germline CDR1 and CDR2 sequences are SGHRS and YFSETQ. There are 12 residues in the CDR3. V lost 2 bases and J 3 bases, leaving 4 bases between the germline ends. Original processing notes: From reference gene primer amplification, estimates of nucleated cell counts were derived. The repertoire was sequenced with immunoSEQ multiplex PCR; TCRdb's copy has only in-frame clones and lacks some. V, J and clone size are those of that table, while D and trimming were read from the DNA. This sample has approximately 500,000 clones; roughly 85% occur once, and the top ten carry approximately 3.2%. Sequenced material: peripheral blood. The chain uses TRBV5-1 and TRBJ2-3; D is unresolved. The TCR sequence derives from a human donor in a cohort sampled during active COVID-19. The CDR3 protein is CASSFVTDTQYF. The CDR3 DNA is TGCGCCAGCAGCTTCGTTACAGATACGCAGTATTTT.